A single sample is the source of the 14 T cell receptor beta chains below, sequenced in a study of blood T cell repertoires in COVID-19. Clones were read by immunoSEQ multiplex PCR, and TCRdb kept only the in-frame ones, dropping some. The sample yields about 98,000 clones, 65% to 90% seen once. Sequencing input: peripheral blood. The receptor source for this set is a man between 65 and 85 years old with active or convalescent COVID-19.

V is TRBV10-1 and J is TRBJ2-3; no reliable D call. CDR1 WNHNN and CDR2 SYGVQD come from the germline V gene (reference sequence). The CDR3 is 13 amino acids. The V gene lost 3 bases and the J gene lost 4 bases, with 8 bases spanning the gap. The CDR3 sequence is CASSDRLADTQYF. CDR3 bases: TGCGCCAGCAGTGATCGCCTAGCAGATACGCAGTATTTT.

V is TRBV11-1 and J is TRBJ2-1; 7 nucleotides match TRBD2. Losses at the gene ends were 5 bases for V and 9 bases for J; bases not matched to a gene: 10. The length of the CDR3 is 14 residues. CDR1 and CDR2 from the germline V gene are SGHAT and FQDESV (reference sequence). CDR3 DNA sequence: TGTGCCAGCAGCCGAGGACTAGAACTGCCTGAGCAGTTCTTC. It specifies CASSRGLELPEQFF.

The rearrangement joins TRBV10-3 to TRBJ2-3; TRBD1 might be the D (6 bases). Trimming cost V 5 bases and J 3 bases, with 9 bases left between them. The germline CDR1 and CDR2 sequences are ENHRY and SYGVKD. The CDR3 contains 13 residues. CDR3 sequence (DNA): TGTGCCATCAGTCCCAGGGGAACAGATACGCAGTATTTT. Translation: CAISPRGTDTQYF.

For this clone: The sample has other DNA sequences that encode this CDR3 too. The rearrangement uses TRBV9 and TRBJ2-2; 7 positions match TRBD2. The V gene's germline CDR1 is SGDLS and CDR2 YYNGEE. The CDR3 length is 16 residues. With V trimmed by 0 bases and J by 0 bases, 2 bases remained unmatched. CDR3 region: CASSVAAGANTGELFF. CDR3 DNA: TGTGCCAGCAGCGTAGCGGCGGGGGCGAACACCGGGGAGCTGTTTTTT.

This chain uses TRBV7-6 with TRBJ1-5, with 8 positions matching TRBD1. J lost 1 base, V lost 2 bases, and 4 bases had no gene match. The CDR3 has 16 residues. The germline gives CDR1 SGHVS, CDR2 FNYEAQ. The CDR3 region is CASSLIQGASNQPQHF. CDR3 in DNA: TGTGCCAGCAGCTTAATCCAGGGGGCGAGCAATCAGCCCCAGCATTTT.

The chain joins TRBV5-6 to TRBJ1-5; a weak D match, TRBD1 (5 bases). Germline V lookup: CDR1 SGHDT, CDR2 YYEEEE. V dropped 0 bases and J dropped 3 bases, with 10 bases sitting between them. The CDR3 has 15 amino acids. The CDR3 is CASSLADSPNQPQHF. The CDR3, as DNA: TGTGCCAGCAGCTTGGCTGACAGTCCCAATCAGCCCCAGCATTTT. Full variable domain (outside the CDR3, taken from reference TRBV5-6 and TRBJ1-5): DAGVTQSPTHLIKTRGQQVTLRCSPKSGHDTVSWYQQALGQGPQFIFQYYEEEERQRGNFPDRFSGHQFPNYSSELNVNALLLGDSALYLCASSLADSPNQPQHFGDGTRLSIL.

The genes are TRBV19 and TRBJ1-2, with 7 bases matching TRBD1. Trimming removed 7 bases from V and 4 bases from J; junction bases left unmatched: 15. The germline CDR1 and CDR2 sequences are LNHDA and SQIVND (reference sequence). This CDR3 is 16 amino acids long. The CDR3 region has the DNA TGTGCCAGTAAGTCCCCCGGAAGGGGGCGCAGCTATGGCTACACCTTC. Amino acid sequence: CASKSPGRGRSYGYTF.

The CDR3 nucleotides are TGTGCCAGCAGCTTCTCCCCGGGACTAGCTTACAATGAGCAGTTCTTC. Translation gives CASSFSPGLAYNEQFF. The V gene is TRBV5-4, the J gene TRBJ2-1, with 9 positions matching TRBD2. The CDR3 runs 16 residues. Germline V CDR1 and CDR2: SGHNT, YYREEE (reference sequence). J was trimmed by 4 bases and V by 2 bases; bases with no gene match: 7.

The chain joins TRBV19 to TRBJ2-2; D perhaps matches TRBD1 (6 bases). Germline V lookup: CDR1 LNHDA, CDR2 SQIVND (reference sequence). This CDR3 is 16 amino acids long. Trimming removed 5 bases at V and 3 bases at J, with 16 bases between. The CDR3 DNA reads as TGTGCCAGTAGTCCTCCAAACAGGGTCGACACCGGGGAGCTGTTTTTT. As protein: CASSPPNRVDTGELFF.

This sequence joins TRBV7-9 and TRBJ1-1; 8 bases agree with TRBD1. This CDR3 is built from 16 residues. Germline V gene sequence: CDR1 SEHNR, CDR2 FQNEAQ (reference sequence). J gave up 2 bases and V 2 bases, and 7 bases lay outside the gene matches. The CDR3 nucleotides read TGTGCCAGCAGCTTAAGAGGACAGGGACTCAACACTGAAGCTTTCTTT. Translation gives CASSLRGQGLNTEAFF.

This clone is a singleton in its sample. The chain employs TRBV7-2 and TRBJ2-3, with TRBD2 matching over 8 bases. From germline, CDR1 is SGHTA and CDR2 FQGNSA. CDR3 length: 16 residues. Losses at the gene ends were 3 bases for V and 0 bases for J; bases not matched to a gene: 5. The CDR3, as DNA: TGTGCCAGCAGCTTTATAGCGGGGCCTAGCACAGATACGCAGTATTTT. Translation: CASSFIAGPSTDTQYF. The variable domain in full, completed from reference TRBV7-2 and TRBJ2-3, reads GAGVSQSPSNKVTEKGKDVELRCDPISGHTALYWYRQSLGQGLEFLIYFQGNSAPDKSGLPSDRFSAERTGGSVSTLTIQRTQQEDSAVYLCASSFIAGPSTDTQYFGPGTRLTVL.

This chain links TRBV7-8 with TRBJ1-3; D unclear. V shed 6 bases and J shed 0 bases, with 9 bases lying between them. Germline assignment: CDR1 SGHVS and CDR2 FQNEAQ. The CDR3 contains 14 residues. The CDR3 bases are TGTGCCAGCAGTGCGGGGAGCTCTGGAAACACCATATATTTT. Its protein is CASSAGSSGNTIYF.

In its sample, this clone was seen once. The chain has TRBV29-1 and TRBJ1-1; TRBD1 matches 11 bases. J lost 5 bases, V lost 4 bases, and 9 bases had no gene match. CDR1 is SQVTM, CDR2 ANQGSEA, per germline. The length of the CDR3 is 15 residues. This CDR3 reads CSVAGTGGKGTEAFF. In DNA form, the CDR3 reads TGCAGCGTTGCTGGGACAGGGGGGAAAGGAACTGAAGCTTTCTTT.

The gene calls are TRBV3-1 (or the pseudogene TRBV3-2) and TRBJ2-1; 12 bases are a match to TRBD2. V was pared by 4 bases and J by 6 bases, with 4 bases of the junction left unmatched. Germline CDR1 and CDR2: LGHDT and YNNKEL (reference sequence). CDR3 length: 15 residues. CDR3 loop: CASSPSGGAFNEQFF. CDR3 bases: TGTGCCAGCAGCCCTAGCGGGGGGGCCTTCAATGAGCAGTTCTTC.